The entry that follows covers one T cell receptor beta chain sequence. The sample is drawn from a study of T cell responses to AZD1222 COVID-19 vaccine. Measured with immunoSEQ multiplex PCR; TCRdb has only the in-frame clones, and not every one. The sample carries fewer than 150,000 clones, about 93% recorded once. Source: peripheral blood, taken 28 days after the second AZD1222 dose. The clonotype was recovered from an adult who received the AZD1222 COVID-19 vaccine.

CDR3 in DNA: TGTGCCAGCAGCTACGGGCCAGCGTCATCCATCGGACCTATGAACACCGGGGAGCTGTTTTTT. The encoded protein is CASSYGPASSIGPMNTGELFF. The chain recombines TRBV7-3 with TRBJ2-2, with D hard to call. The germline V gene encodes CDR1 SGHTA and CDR2 FQGTGA. This CDR3 comprises 21 residues. The germline V and J ends were trimmed by 4 bases and 1 base, with 28 bases remaining between them.